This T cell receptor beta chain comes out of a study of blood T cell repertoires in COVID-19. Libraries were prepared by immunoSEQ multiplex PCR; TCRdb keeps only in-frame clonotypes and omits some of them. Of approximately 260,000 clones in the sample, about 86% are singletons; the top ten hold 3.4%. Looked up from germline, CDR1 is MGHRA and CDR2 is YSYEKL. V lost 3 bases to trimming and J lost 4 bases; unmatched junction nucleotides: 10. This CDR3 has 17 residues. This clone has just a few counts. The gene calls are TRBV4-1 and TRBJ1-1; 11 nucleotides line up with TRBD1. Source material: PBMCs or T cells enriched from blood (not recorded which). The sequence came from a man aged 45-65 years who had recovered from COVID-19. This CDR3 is CASSQRPGTGGSTEAFF. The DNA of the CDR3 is TGCGCCAGCAGCCAGCGTCCCGGGACAGGGGGGTCCACTGAAGCTTTCTTT.